The entry below describes one T cell receptor (beta chain). PCR involved 60 Vbeta and 13 Jbeta primers. Libraries were prepared by immunoSEQ multiplex PCR; TCRdb keeps only in-frame clonotypes and omits some of them. The sample carries around 110,000 clones, 65% to 75% recorded once. CDR3 length: 16 residues. V lost 6 bases, J lost 6 bases, and 20 bases lay in between. In germline, CDR1 is MNHEY, CDR2 SMNVEV (reference sequence). This specimen comes from a study of cytomegalovirus exposure and HLA in healthy donors. This sequence originates from a man younger than 45 in good health and CMV-seropositive. Sequencing was performed on PBMCs. V usage is TRBV27 and J usage is TRBJ2-2, with a tentative D call TRBD2 (6 bases). The DNA for the CDR3 is TGTGCCAGCAGACGGGGACCAATTAGGGAGGCCGGGGAGCTGTTTTTT. Translation gives CASRRGPIREAGELFF.